This entry concerns a single TCR beta chain. The data were taken from a study of blood T cells in healthy people across ages. This CDR3 is built from 11 residues. The V gene lost 5 bases and the J gene lost 10 bases, with 12 bases spanning the gap. Germline assignment: CDR1 SGHTA and CDR2 FQGNSA. Next came a second PCR, run for about 6 to 12 cycles, which used a sample-barcoded 5' primer along with a J-beta primer mix. TCRdb used MiXCR to reprocess the 5' RACE reads, holding one entry per CDR3 protein. The table records about 640,000 distinct CDR3 sequences, 45% to 65% of them present only once. Staff drew 9 to 10 milliliters of peripheral blood from each donor. Extractions gave at least 5 micrograms of total RNA per sample.

The specimen was blood. The chain joins TRBV7-2 to TRBJ2-7; unclear D gene. The sequence was obtained from a man aged 55 to 70 in good health. The CDR3 spells CASSPPLAQYF. The CDR3 DNA reads TGTGCCAGCAGCCCTCCGTTGGCCCAGTACTTC.